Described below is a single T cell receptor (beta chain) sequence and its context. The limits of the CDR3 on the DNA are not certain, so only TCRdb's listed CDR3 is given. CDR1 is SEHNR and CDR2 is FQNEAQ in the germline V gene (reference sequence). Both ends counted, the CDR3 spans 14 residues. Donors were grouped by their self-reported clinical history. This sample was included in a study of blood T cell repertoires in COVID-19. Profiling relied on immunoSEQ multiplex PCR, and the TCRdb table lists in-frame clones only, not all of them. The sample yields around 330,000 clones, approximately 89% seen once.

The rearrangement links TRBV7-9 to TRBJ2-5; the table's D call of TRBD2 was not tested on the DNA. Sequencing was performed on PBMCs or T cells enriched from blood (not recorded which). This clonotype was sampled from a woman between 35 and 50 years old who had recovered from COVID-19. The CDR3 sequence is CASSFLWGGETQYF.